This T cell receptor beta chain was obtained from a study of blood T cell repertoires in COVID-19. Germline V CDR1 and CDR2: LGHNA, YSLEER. The V end lost 0 bases, the J end lost 4 bases, and 6 bases lay between the germline ends. The CDR3 has 13 residues. Repertoires were generated with immunoSEQ multiplex PCR, while TCRdb's copy carries only in-frame clones and drops some. The table lists 280,000 or so clones, approximately 90% of them singletons. Donors of Cohort 3 who recovered were those that had two negative PCRs, clearance, or symptom resolution. The sample was PBMCs or T cells enriched from blood (not recorded which). The receptor's source is a woman between 40 and 50 years old who had recovered from COVID-19. The rearrangement joins TRBV4-3 to TRBJ1-2, with D unclear. The CDR3 bases are TGCGCCAGCAGCCAAGACAGATCCTATGGCTACACCTTC. It yields the protein CASSQDRSYGYTF.